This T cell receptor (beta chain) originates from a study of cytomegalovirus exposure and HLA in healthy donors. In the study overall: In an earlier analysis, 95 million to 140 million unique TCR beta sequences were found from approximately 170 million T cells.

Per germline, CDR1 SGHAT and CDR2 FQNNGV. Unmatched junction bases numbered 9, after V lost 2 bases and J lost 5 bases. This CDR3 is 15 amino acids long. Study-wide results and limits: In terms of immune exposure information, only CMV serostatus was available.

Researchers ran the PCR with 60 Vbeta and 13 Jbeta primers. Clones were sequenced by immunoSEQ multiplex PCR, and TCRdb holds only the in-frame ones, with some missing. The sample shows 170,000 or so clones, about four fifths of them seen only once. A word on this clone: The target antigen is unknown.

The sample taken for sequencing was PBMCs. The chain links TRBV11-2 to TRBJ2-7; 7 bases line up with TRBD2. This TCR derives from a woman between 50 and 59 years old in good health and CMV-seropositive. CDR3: CASSLTSGTIHEQYF. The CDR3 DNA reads TGTGCCAGCAGCTTAACCTCCGGGACTATACACGAGCAGTACTTC.